A single T cell receptor beta chain is shown here with its context. This record comes from a study of blood T cell repertoires in COVID-19. The germline CDR1 and CDR2 sequences are PRHDT and FYEKMQ (reference sequence). V shed 1 base and J shed 3 bases, with 7 bases lying between them. This CDR3 is built from 13 residues. Profiling relied on immunoSEQ multiplex PCR, and the TCRdb table lists in-frame clones only, not all of them. The sample lists about 21,000 clones, 83% occurring once. Material for sequencing was peripheral blood. This clonotype was obtained from a human donor in a cohort sampled during active COVID-19. This chain joins TRBV13 and TRBJ2-7; D not resolved. The CDR3 nucleotides read TGTGCCAGCAGCTTAGCAGGTCTCTACGAGCAGTACTTC. It specifies CASSLAGLYEQYF.